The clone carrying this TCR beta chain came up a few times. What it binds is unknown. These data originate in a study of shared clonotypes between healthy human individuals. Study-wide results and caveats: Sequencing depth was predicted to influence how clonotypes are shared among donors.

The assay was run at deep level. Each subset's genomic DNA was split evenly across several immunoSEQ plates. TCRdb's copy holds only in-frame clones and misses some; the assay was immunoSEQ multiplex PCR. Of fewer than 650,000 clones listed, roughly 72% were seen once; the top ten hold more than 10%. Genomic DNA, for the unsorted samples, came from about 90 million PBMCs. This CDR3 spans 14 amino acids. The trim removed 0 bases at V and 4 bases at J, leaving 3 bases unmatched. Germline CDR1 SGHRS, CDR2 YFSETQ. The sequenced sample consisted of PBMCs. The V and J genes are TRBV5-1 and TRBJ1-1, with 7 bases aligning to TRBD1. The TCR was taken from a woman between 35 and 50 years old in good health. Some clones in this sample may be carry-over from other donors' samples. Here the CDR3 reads CASSLGGGTTEAFF. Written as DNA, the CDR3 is TGCGCCAGCAGCTTGGGAGGGGGCACCACTGAAGCTTTCTTT.